What follows are 28 T cell receptor beta chains derived from one specimen sequenced in a study of regulatory T cells in long-lasting Graves disease. As to time point: newly diagnosed GD, antithyroid drugs for less than 3 months. There was RNA extracted from PBMCs, and the TCR library was made from it. Construction of TCR beta libraries relied on iRepertoire HTBI primers and on Arm-PCR targeting CDR3 regions. MiXCR, applied by TCRdb to the multiplex PCR reads, yields one record per CDR3 protein. The sample gives a few hundred thousand distinct CDR3 sequences, approximately 15% of which show up once; roughly 29% is in the top ten. The same data also contributed to another study, on T cells in Graves' hyperthyroidism and ophthalmopathy.

The sequencing here drew on peripheral blood mononuclear cells (PBMCs), taken at new diagnosis, from a patient treated with antithyroid drugs. The receptors here all came from a man aged 35 to 55 with Graves disease.

Only a few counts were recorded for this clonotype. The V and J genes are TRBV12-3 or TRBV12-4 and TRBJ2-3, with D perhaps matching TRBD1 (5 bases). The ends were cut back, 5 bases at V and 1 base at J, with 10 bases in the middle. The CDR3 is 14 residues long. CDR3 region: CASSHRTRTDTQYF. CDR3 DNA sequence: TGTGCCAGCAGTCACAGGACCCGCACAGATACGCAGTATTTT.

This clonotype showed up many times. The chain uses TRBV12-3 or TRBV12-4 and TRBJ2-5; D is unclear. The CDR3 is 11 amino acids. Trimming took 6 bases from V and 5 from J, leaving 7 bases between them. The CDR3 DNA reads TGTGCCAGCAGCTCCTCGGAGACCCAGTACTTC. It is translated as CASSSSETQYF.

The chain carries TRBV9 and TRBJ1-5, with D perhaps matching TRBD1 (5 bases). Germline V CDR1 and CDR2: SGDLS, YYNGEE. This CDR3 is 15 amino acids long. Trimming took 0 bases from V and 2 from J, leaving 9 bases between them. CDR3 bases: TGTGCCAGCAGCGTAGGGGGGTACGGCAATCAGCCCCAGCATTTT. Translation gives CASSVGGYGNQPQHF.

This clonotype came up a few times. V and J are TRBV30 and TRBJ2-5; D perhaps matches TRBD2 (6 bases). Germline CDR1 reads GTSNPN; CDR2 reads SVGIG (reference sequence). This CDR3 contains 13 residues. Deletions cut 7 bases from V and 4 bases from J, with 16 bases between. The CDR3 region is CASGRGDLETQYF. The CDR3, as DNA: TGTGCCTCGGGCCGCGGGGACTTAGAGACCCAGTACTTC.

V and J are TRBV20-1 and TRBJ2-5; no definite D call. The germline gives CDR1 DFQATT, CDR2 SNEGSKA (reference sequence). This CDR3 has 13 amino acids. V lost 3 bases to trimming and J lost 2 bases, with 10 bases between them. CDR3 in DNA: TGCAGTGCTAGGTCTGGATGGCAAGAGACCCAGTACTTC. Translating it yields CSARSGWQETQYF.

The chain has TRBV7-9 and TRBJ2-1; TRBD2 might be the D (5 bases). The J call is doubtful: the DNA matches TRBJ2-5 better. The CDR3 extends over 14 amino acids. The germline gives CDR1 SEHNR, CDR2 FQNEAQ (reference sequence). This chain's CDR3 is CASSLARDRETQYF. DNA for the CDR3: TGTGCCAGCAGCTTAGCCCGGGATCGAGAGACCCAGTACTTC.

This clonotype has at least ten counts. V usage is TRBV7-2 and J usage is TRBJ2-5; tentatively, D is TRBD2 (5 bases). The CDR3 is 14 amino acids. V was trimmed by 3 bases and J by 5 bases, leaving 13 bases between them. From germline, CDR1 is SGHTA and CDR2 FQGNSA. Here the CDR3 reads CASSFRRTGETQYF. The CDR3 DNA is TGTGCCAGCAGCTTCAGACGGACTGGGGAGACCCAGTACTTC.

The chain carries TRBV19 and TRBJ1-2; tentatively, D is TRBD1 (5 bases). The germline V gene has CDR1 LNHDA and CDR2 SQIVND (reference sequence). This CDR3 comprises 15 residues. The V end lost 3 bases, the J end lost 0 bases, and 11 bases lay between the germline ends. The DNA for the CDR3 is TGTGCCAGTAGTATGTGGGACGAGCCTAACTATGGCTACACCTTC. It is translated as CASSMWDEPNYGYTF.

There are many counts of this clonotype. The V gene is TRBV11-2, the J gene TRBJ2-3; TRBD2 might be the D (5 bases). V lost 6 bases to trimming and J lost 6 bases, with 16 bases between them. Germline values: CDR1 SGHAT, CDR2 FQNNGV. The CDR3 spans 14 residues. The CDR3 here is CASSPGFRMDTQYF. CDR3 coding DNA: TGTGCCAGCAGTCCGGGATTTCGGATGGATACGCAGTATTTT.

This clonotype was counted at least ten times. The CDR3 DNA follows: TGCAGTGCTAGTTCGACAGGGAGTAACTACAATGAGCAGTTCTTC. It yields the protein CSASSTGSNYNEQFF. This chain uses TRBV20-1 with TRBJ2-1; TRBD1 aligns across 7 bases. The V gene end was trimmed by 3 bases and the J gene end by 3 bases; junction bases not matched to a gene: 8. The CDR3 sequence is 15 residues long. The germline V gene encodes CDR1 DFQATT and CDR2 SNEGSKA (reference sequence).

This clonotype was seen a few times. CDR3 coding DNA: TGCGCCAGCAGCACTTGGTCAGTAGGCGGAGGATGGTCCTACGAGCAGTACTTC. Protein product: CASSTWSVGGGWSYEQYF. The V and J genes are TRBV5-1 and TRBJ2-7; the D gene is possibly TRBD2 (5 bases). V was shortened by 4 bases and J by 1 base, with 24 bases between the two germline ends. The CDR3 loop spans 18 amino acids. The germline V gene has CDR1 SGHRS and CDR2 YFSETQ.

This chain joins TRBV4-2 and TRBJ2-3, with 7 nucleotides matching TRBD1. V dropped 3 bases and J dropped 6; count of bases not matched to a gene: 6. Germline CDR1 and CDR2: LGHNA and YNFKEQ. The CDR3 loop spans 14 amino acids. The CDR3 coding sequence is TGTGCCAGCAGCCACGGCCAGGGGGTGGATACGCAGTATTTT. Its protein product is CASSHGQGVDTQYF.

The chain combines TRBV20-1 with TRBJ1-5; the D gene is possibly TRBD1 (6 bases). Per the germline V gene, CDR1 is DFQATT and CDR2 is SNEGSKA (reference sequence). This CDR3 region has 14 residues. V was trimmed by 3 bases and J by 2 bases, leaving 11 bases between them. The CDR3 loop is CSARKTGGNQPQHF. CDR3 nucleotide sequence: TGCAGTGCTAGGAAGACAGGCGGCAATCAGCCCCAGCATTTT.

J is TRBJ2-7 and V is TRBV5-1; weak D call: TRBD2 (6 bases). This CDR3 is built from 14 residues. CDR1 and CDR2 from the germline V gene are SGHRS and YFSETQ. Trimming shortened V by 0 bases and J by 4 bases, and 11 bases separated the two germline ends. The CDR3 reads CASSLGGGKYEQYF. CDR3 sequence (DNA): TGCGCCAGCAGCTTGGGTGGAGGGAAATACGAGCAGTACTTC.

This clonotype was recorded a few times. The chain couples TRBV20-1 to TRBJ2-3; 9 nucleotides match TRBD1. The J segment lost 4 bases and the V segment lost 5 bases, leaving 7 bases of the junction unmatched. Germline-derived CDR1 and CDR2 are DFQATT and SNEGSKA (reference sequence). There are 14 residues in the CDR3. CDR3 sequence: CSAEGTGRADTQYF. The CDR3 DNA is TGCAGTGCTGAAGGGACAGGGAGGGCAGATACGCAGTATTTT.

This clonotype came up many times. The chain uses TRBV5-1 and TRBJ2-7; 13 bases align to TRBD2. Germline CDR1 and CDR2: SGHRS and YFSETQ. The CDR3 loop spans 17 amino acids. The V gene end was trimmed by 4 bases and the J gene end by 4 bases; junction bases not matched to a gene: 11. In DNA form, the CDR3 reads TGCGCCAGCAGCCCAAGGACTAGCGGGGGAGAAGGTTACGAGCAGTACTTC. This encodes CASSPRTSGGEGYEQYF. The whole variable domain, filled in from reference TRBV5-1 and TRBJ2-7, reads KAGVTQTPRYLIKTRGQQVTLSCSPISGHRSVSWYQQTPGQGLQFLFEYFSETQRNKGNFPGRFSGRQFSNSRSEMNVSTLELGDSALYLCASSPRTSGGEGYEQYFGPGTRLTVT.

There are many counts of this clonotype. The V call is TRBV2, the J call TRBJ1-5; D is perhaps TRBD1 (6 bases). Germline assignment: CDR1 SNHLY and CDR2 FYNNEI. Trimming took off 6 bases at V and 0 bases at J, with 12 bases between the two ends. The CDR3 totals 15 residues. CDR3: CASRETGYSNQPQHF. CDR3 nucleotides: TGTGCCAGCAGAGAGACAGGTTATAGCAATCAGCCCCAGCATTTT.

This chain uses TRBV25-1 with TRBJ1-5, with 8 bases that match TRBD1. The CDR3 spans 15 residues. Germline V gene sequence: CDR1 MGHDK, CDR2 SYGVNS. The ends lost 2 bases at V and 4 bases at J; junction bases unmatched: 4. The CDR3 DNA reads TGTGCCAGCAGTGAAATCGGACAGGGTAATCAGCCCCAGCATTTT. Its protein is CASSEIGQGNQPQHF.

This clonotype was seen many times. J is TRBJ2-5 and V is TRBV3-1, with D perhaps TRBD1 (5 bases). V lost 4 bases and J 3 bases, leaving 18 bases between the germline ends. CDR3 length equals 16 residues. Germline CDR1 LGHDT, CDR2 YNNKEL (reference sequence). The CDR3 here is CASSRSEWAGKETQYF. DNA for the CDR3: TGTGCCAGCAGCCGATCAGAGTGGGCAGGGAAAGAGACCCAGTACTTC.

This clonotype appeared many times. V gene TRBV2 combines with J gene TRBJ2-4, with TRBD1 matching 8 bases. This CDR3 is 12 amino acids long. V dropped 5 bases and J dropped 7; count of bases not matched to a gene: 1. Germline-derived CDR1 and CDR2 are SNHLY and FYNNEI. This CDR3 reads CASSTGGNIQYF. CDR3 nucleotides: TGTGCCAGCAGTACAGGGGGGAACATTCAGTACTTC.

There are many counts of this clonotype. The chain carries TRBV6-2 or TRBV6-3 and TRBJ2-5, with D perhaps TRBD2 (6 bases). The CDR3 consists of 15 residues. V lost 3 bases and J lost 4, with 15 bases in between. The germline gives CDR1 MNHEY, CDR2 SVGEGT. In DNA form, the CDR3 reads TGTGCCAGCAGTTATCCCCGGAGGGGCCGAGAGACCCAGTACTTC. Protein sequence: CASSYPRRGRETQYF.

The chain employs TRBV6-1 and TRBJ2-2, with TRBD2 identical over 10 bases. The trim removed 10 bases at V and 0 bases at J, leaving 5 bases unmatched. The CDR3 extends over 15 amino acids. Germline CDR1 is MNHNS and CDR2 is SASEGT. CDR3 DNA: TGTGCCATCGTTAGCGGGGGGTCGAACACCGGGGAGCTGTTTTTT. Amino acid sequence: CAIVSGGSNTGELFF.

This clonotype was seen repeatedly, ten times or more. The chain is built from TRBV5-1 and TRBJ1-2; D is unresolved. This CDR3 is built from 13 residues. Germline V gene data show CDR1 as SGHRS and CDR2 as YFSETQ. Trimming shortened V by 0 bases and J by 8 bases, and 11 bases separated the two germline ends. CDR3 bases: TGCGCCAGCAGCTTGGATGACTCCGGCGGCTACACCTTC. Protein sequence: CASSLDDSGGYTF. The full variable domain, rest sourced from reference TRBV5-1 and TRBJ1-2, is KAGVTQTPRYLIKTRGQQVTLSCSPISGHRSVSWYQQTPGQGLQFLFEYFSETQRNKGNFPGRFSGRQFSNSRSEMNVSTLELGDSALYLCASSLDDSGGYTFGSGTRLTVV.

The chain has TRBV6-2 or TRBV6-3 and TRBJ2-2, with D possibly matching TRBD1 (5 bases). V lost 2 bases and J 1 base, leaving 8 bases between the germline ends. The germline CDR1 and CDR2 sequences are MNHEY and SVGEGT. This CDR3 contains 15 residues. DNA for the CDR3: TGTGCCAGCAGTTACACCAGGGTGAACACCGGGGAGCTGTTTTTT. It specifies CASSYTRVNTGELFF.

In this sample, this clonotype turned up many times. The chain combines TRBV7-8 with TRBJ2-4, with D perhaps assigned TRBD1 or TRBD2 (6 bases each). Germline CDR1 SGHVS, CDR2 FQNEAQ. The length of the CDR3 is 16 residues. Trimming shortened V by 5 bases and J by 6 bases, and 20 bases separated the two germline ends. The CDR3 nucleotides read TGTGCCAGCAGCCCACATACGGGGGCCCAAGGAAACATTCAGTACTTC. Translated, it gives CASSPHTGAQGNIQYF.

This clonotype was found many times. The gene calls are TRBV5-1 and TRBJ2-1; 12 nucleotides line up with TRBD2. Germline values: CDR1 SGHRS, CDR2 YFSETQ. The length of the CDR3 is 16 residues. The ends lost 1 base at V and 7 bases at J; junction bases unmatched: 6. In DNA form, the CDR3 reads TGCGCCAGCAGCTTGACTCTAGCGGGGGGGCCTAATGAGCAGTTCTTC. This encodes CASSLTLAGGPNEQFF.

The rearrangement links TRBV6-1 to TRBJ2-3; TRBD1 agrees at 10 bases. The CDR3 consists of 16 residues. From germline, CDR1 is MNHNS and CDR2 SASEGT. After removal of 8 bases from V and 4 bases from J, the junction contained 12 bases not matched to a gene. CDR3 loop: CASLVTGQGVPDTQYF. DNA for the CDR3: TGTGCCAGCTTAGTGACCGGACAGGGGGTACCAGATACGCAGTATTTT.

The rearrangement joins TRBV20-1 to TRBJ2-3, with 10 nucleotides matching TRBD2. The CDR3 spans 15 residues. With 3 bases clipped from V and 2 bases from J, the junction kept 5 bases outside the gene matches. Germline assignment: CDR1 DFQATT and CDR2 SNEGSKA (reference sequence). Written as DNA, the CDR3 is TGCAGTGCTAGGGTACTAGCGGGGAACACAGATACGCAGTATTTT. Its protein product is CSARVLAGNTDTQYF.